Listed below are T cell receptor beta chains from one sample, sequenced in a study of T cell responses to AZD1222 COVID-19 vaccine. Generated by immunoSEQ multiplex PCR, the TCRdb table keeps only in-frame clones and is missing some. This table holds 120,000 or so clones, more than 65% found once. The sequenced sample was peripheral blood, obtained 28 days after the second AZD1222 dose. The receptor set was obtained from an adult who received the AZD1222 COVID-19 vaccine. CDR3s include the opening cysteine and the closing phenylalanine or tryptophan. The D gene is left open where the match is weak. Expanded clones get a size class; other rows say once, few or many, or leave the size out.

CDR3aa: CASSARQGQPQHF
CDR3nt: TGTGCCAGCAGCGCCCGACAGGGCCAGCCCCAGCATTTT
v_gene: TRBV7-8
j_gene: TRBJ1-5
d_gene: TRBD1
abundance: few

CDR3aa: CATRRGHGYTF
CDR3nt: TGTGCCACCAGACGGGGCCATGGCTACACCTTC
v_gene: TRBV6-5
j_gene: TRBJ1-2
d_gene: .
abundance: .

CDR3aa: CASSLVRTTEAFF
CDR3nt: TGTGCCAGCAGTTTAGTCAGGACGACTGAAGCTTTCTTT
v_gene: TRBV28
j_gene: TRBJ1-1
d_gene: .
abundance: .

CDR3aa: CASSRGTGYGNSPLHF
CDR3nt: TGTGCCAGCAGCCGCGGGACAGGATACGGCAATTCACCCCTCCACTTT
v_gene: TRBV3-1/TRBV3-2
j_gene: TRBJ1-6
d_gene: TRBD1
abundance: .

CDR3aa: CASSYGRWDEQYF
CDR3nt: TGTGCCAGCAGTTACGGCAGGTGGGACGAGCAGTACTTC
v_gene: TRBV6-6
j_gene: TRBJ2-7
d_gene: .
abundance: .

CDR3aa: CASSFSGQGQTFF
CDR3nt: TGTGCCAGCAGTTTCTCCGGACAGGGCCAGACTTTCTTT
v_gene: TRBV27
j_gene: TRBJ1-1
d_gene: TRBD1
abundance: .

CDR3aa: CASSFGSRGEQYF
CDR3nt: TGTGCCAGCAGCTTTGGGTCTAGAGGCGAGCAGTACTTC
v_gene: TRBV13
j_gene: TRBJ2-7
d_gene: .
abundance: .

CDR3aa: CASSEMGGEQYF
CDR3nt: TGTGCCAGCAGTGAGATGGGGGGAGAGCAGTACTTC
v_gene: TRBV2
j_gene: TRBJ2-7
d_gene: .
abundance: once

CDR3aa: CSGTGVGGSYEQYF
CDR3nt: TGCAGCGGGACAGGGGTTGGGGGCTCCTACGAGCAGTACTTC
v_gene: TRBV29-1
j_gene: TRBJ2-7
d_gene: TRBD1
abundance: .

CDR3aa: CASSSVTRVGNQPQHF
CDR3nt: TGTGCCAGCAGTTCTGTCACCCGCGTTGGGAATCAGCCCCAGCATTTT
v_gene: TRBV28
j_gene: TRBJ1-5
d_gene: .
abundance: once

CDR3aa: CASSDGGTATNEKLFF
CDR3nt: TGTGCCAGCAGTGATGGGGGGACAGCAACTAATGAAAAACTGTTTTTT
v_gene: TRBV25-1
j_gene: TRBJ1-4
d_gene: TRBD1
abundance: .

CDR3aa: CASSLDGDTGNTIYF
CDR3nt: TGCGCCAGCAGCTTGGATGGGGACACTGGAAACACCATATATTTT
v_gene: TRBV5-1
j_gene: TRBJ1-3
d_gene: .
abundance: .

CDR3aa: CASSPLAGVLYEQYF
CDR3nt: TGTGCCAGCAGCCCACTAGCGGGGGTCCTCTACGAGCAGTACTTC
v_gene: TRBV11-2
j_gene: TRBJ2-7
d_gene: TRBD2
abundance: .

CDR3aa: CASSQGGSLTKLFF
CDR3nt: TGTGCCAGCAGCCAAGGAGGGTCCTTGACTAAACTGTTTTTT
v_gene: TRBV4-2
j_gene: TRBJ1-4
d_gene: .
abundance: .

CDR3aa: CASIGGRSPGELFF
CDR3nt: TGTGCCAGCATTGGGGGGCGCAGCCCCGGGGAGCTGTTTTTT
v_gene: TRBV6-1
j_gene: TRBJ2-2
d_gene: .
abundance: once

CDR3aa: CASSSAAYEQYF
CDR3nt: TGTGCCAGCTCATCCGCCGCCTACGAGCAGTACTTC
v_gene: TRBV18
j_gene: TRBJ2-7
d_gene: .
abundance: .

CDR3aa: CATSGRQGVDYGYTF
CDR3nt: TGTGCCACCAGTGGCCGACAGGGGGTTGACTATGGCTACACCTTC
v_gene: TRBV24-1
j_gene: TRBJ1-2
d_gene: TRBD1
abundance: .

CDR3aa: CATSRLRRQGTPTDTQYF
CDR3nt: TGTGCCACCAGCAGATTACGACGACAGGGTACCCCCACAGATACGCAGTATTTT
v_gene: TRBV15
j_gene: TRBJ2-3
d_gene: TRBD1
abundance: .

CDR3aa: CAIKGQVGQPQHF
CDR3nt: TGTGCCATCAAAGGGCAGGTAGGACAGCCCCAGCATTTT
v_gene: TRBV10-3
j_gene: TRBJ1-5
d_gene: .
abundance: .

CDR3aa: CASSLSGSSYNSPLHF
CDR3nt: TGCGCCAGCAGCTTGTCGGGTAGCTCCTATAATTCACCCCTCCACTTT
v_gene: TRBV5-1
j_gene: TRBJ1-6
d_gene: .
abundance: .

CDR3aa: CASSQGLGQVGPATNEKLFF
CDR3nt: TGTGCCAGCAGCCAAGGTCTGGGACAAGTTGGGCCTGCAACTAATGAAAAACTGTTTTTT
v_gene: TRBV4-2
j_gene: TRBJ1-4
d_gene: .
abundance: .

CDR3aa: CASSSGLAGDPTGELFF
CDR3nt: TGTGCCAGCAGCTCGGGACTAGCGGGGGACCCCACCGGGGAGCTGTTTTTT
v_gene: TRBV5-6
j_gene: TRBJ2-2
d_gene: TRBD2
abundance: .

CDR3aa: CASSPGPLMDTQYF
CDR3nt: TGTGCCAGCAGTCCCGGACCCCTGATGGATACGCAGTATTTT
v_gene: TRBV6-4
j_gene: TRBJ2-3
d_gene: .
abundance: once

CDR3aa: CASSSGQGHEQYF
CDR3nt: TGTGCCAGTAGTTCCGGACAGGGTCACGAGCAGTACTTC
v_gene: TRBV19
j_gene: TRBJ2-7
d_gene: TRBD1
abundance: .

CDR3aa: CASSSGQSYNSPLHF
CDR3nt: TGTGCCAGCAGCTCCGGACAGAGTTATAATTCACCCCTCCACTTT
v_gene: TRBV7-9
j_gene: TRBJ1-6
d_gene: .
abundance: .

CDR3aa: CPSTPPGPGGSPLHF
CDR3nt: TGTCCCAGCACCCCCCCAGGACCGGGGGGCTCACCCCTCCACTTT
v_gene: TRBV21-1
j_gene: TRBJ1-6
d_gene: .
abundance: .

CDR3aa: CASRLRDSKKTQYF
CDR3nt: TGTGCCAGCAGACTTCGGGACAGTAAAAAGACCCAGTACTTC
v_gene: TRBV11-2
j_gene: TRBJ2-5
d_gene: TRBD1
abundance: .

CDR3aa: CASSFPGQPNTEAFF
CDR3nt: TGTGCCAGCAGCTTCCCGGGACAGCCGAACACTGAAGCTTTCTTT
v_gene: TRBV5-4
j_gene: TRBJ1-1
d_gene: TRBD1
abundance: .

CDR3aa: CASSFGGVVNEKLFF
CDR3nt: TGTGCCAGCTCATTTGGAGGGGTTGTAAATGAAAAACTGTTTTTT
v_gene: TRBV27
j_gene: TRBJ1-4
d_gene: .
abundance: .

CDR3aa: CASSLGPGGGEQYF
CDR3nt: TGCGCCAGCAGCTTGGGCCCAGGGGGAGGTGAGCAGTACTTC
v_gene: TRBV5-1
j_gene: TRBJ2-7
d_gene: .
abundance: few

CDR3aa: CASSEAPSFRLTNEKLFF
CDR3nt: TGTGCCAGCAGCGAGGCCCCTTCGTTTAGGTTGACTAATGAAAAACTGTTTTTT
v_gene: TRBV9
j_gene: TRBJ1-4
d_gene: .
abundance: .

CDR3aa: CASSSGIGGEAFF
CDR3nt: TGTGCCAGCAGCTCGGGAATCGGGGGGGAAGCTTTCTTT
v_gene: TRBV11-2
j_gene: TRBJ1-1
d_gene: .
abundance: .

CDR3aa: CASISKGQPNQPQHF
CDR3nt: TGTGCCAGCATATCAAAGGGACAGCCTAATCAGCCCCAGCATTTT
v_gene: TRBV6-6
j_gene: TRBJ1-5
d_gene: TRBD1
abundance: .

CDR3aa: CASSARTGGNEQYF
CDR3nt: TGTGCCAGTAGTGCCCGGACAGGGGGAAACGAGCAGTACTTC
v_gene: TRBV19
j_gene: TRBJ2-7
d_gene: TRBD1
abundance: .

CDR3aa: CASSPGSVAFRSNEKLFF
CDR3nt: TGTGCCAGCAGCCCGGGCAGCGTAGCGTTTAGATCTAATGAAAAACTGTTTTTT
v_gene: TRBV5-5
j_gene: TRBJ1-4
d_gene: .
abundance: .

CDR3aa: CASSFYRGTGELFF
CDR3nt: TGTGCCAGCAGTTTTTACCGGGGCACCGGGGAGCTGTTTTTT
v_gene: TRBV28
j_gene: TRBJ2-2
d_gene: .
abundance: once

CDR3aa: CASSLRTGPGPQHF
CDR3nt: TGTGCCAGCAGCCTGAGGACAGGGCCGGGGCCCCAGCATTTT
v_gene: TRBV3-1/TRBV3-2
j_gene: TRBJ1-5
d_gene: TRBD1
abundance: .

CDR3aa: CASSPLGQGNYGYTF
CDR3nt: TGTGCCAGCAGTCCGCTGGGACAGGGCAACTATGGCTACACCTTC
v_gene: TRBV6-2/TRBV6-3
j_gene: TRBJ1-2
d_gene: TRBD1
abundance: .

CDR3aa: CASSLAAGGNTEAFF
CDR3nt: TGCGCCAGCAGCTTGGCCGCAGGGGGCAACACTGAAGCTTTCTTT
v_gene: TRBV5-1
j_gene: TRBJ1-1
d_gene: TRBD1
abundance: once

CDR3aa: CASSLVDRKATNEKLFF
CDR3nt: TGTGCCAGCAGCTTAGTAGACAGGAAGGCAACTAATGAAAAACTGTTTTTT
v_gene: TRBV11-2
j_gene: TRBJ1-4
d_gene: .
abundance: .

CDR3aa: CASNLRPGTNEKLFF
CDR3nt: TGTGCCAGCAACCTACGGCCTGGAACTAATGAAAAACTGTTTTTT
v_gene: TRBV2
j_gene: TRBJ1-4
d_gene: .
abundance: .

CDR3aa: CAISDNDDGYTF
CDR3nt: TGTGCCATCAGTGATAACGACGATGGCTACACCTTC
v_gene: TRBV10-3
j_gene: TRBJ1-2
d_gene: .
abundance: .